Sequencing of this T cell receptor beta chain was carried out in a study of cytomegalovirus exposure and HLA in healthy donors. At the level of the study: The study placed less than 90% of its roughly 400 genotyped donors in the Caucasian-associated ancestry cluster.

PCR used 60 Vbeta primers and 13 Jbeta primers. Here immunoSEQ multiplex PCR was the method, and the copy in TCRdb shows in-frame clones only, minus some. Among around 130,000 clones listed, roughly 82% were seen once. The study's findings and limits: Earlier analysis yielded a pattern in which most TCR beta V segments were productive about 87% or about 30% of the time. According to reports, the classifier identified cytomegalovirus status with high specificity and sensitivity. Exclusion as indistinguishable affected some V segments, including TRBV6-2 and TRBV6-3.

The CDR3 is 15 residues long. The germline V and J ends were trimmed by 4 bases and 0 bases, with 11 bases remaining between them. CDR1 SGHDT and CDR2 YYEEEE come from the germline V gene. Only a few counts were recorded for this clone. Its antigen remains unidentified. Source material: PBMCs. The chain joins TRBV5-6 to TRBJ2-1; TRBD1 might be the D (6 bases). The clonotype originates from a male donor in good health and CMV-seropositive. The CDR3 reads CASSPQGGSYNEQFF. DNA of the CDR3: TGTGCCAGCAGCCCCCAAGGGGGCTCCTACAATGAGCAGTTCTTC.